The subject of this entry is one T cell receptor beta chain. The CDR3 contains 14 residues. With 7 bases removed from V and 0 bases from J, the gap between germline ends came to 9 bases. The germline gives CDR1 LNHDA, CDR2 SQIVND (reference sequence). The sample belongs to a study of blood T cell repertoires in COVID-19. Study details: Italy, Spain and the United States were the sources of the convalescent and acute COVID-19 samples. Nucleic acid was either cDNA or gDNA, and it came from T cells, B-cell-depleted T cells, or PBMCs.

Original analysis: Estimation of nucleated cell counts relied on the amplification of reference gene primers. The assay was immunoSEQ multiplex PCR, and TCRdb's table has in-frame clones only and misses some. V, J and clone size derive from that table, while D and trimming were established from the DNA sequence. The data show 250,000 to 350,000 clones, 70% to 90% seen once. The chain recombines TRBV19 with TRBJ2-2, with D perhaps matching TRBD2 (6 bases). The source material was peripheral blood. The TCR comes from a woman younger than 45 who had recovered from COVID-19. CDR3 in DNA: TGTGCCAGTAAGGCGGGGTCGAACACCGGGGAGCTGTTTTTT. Translated, it gives CASKAGSNTGELFF.